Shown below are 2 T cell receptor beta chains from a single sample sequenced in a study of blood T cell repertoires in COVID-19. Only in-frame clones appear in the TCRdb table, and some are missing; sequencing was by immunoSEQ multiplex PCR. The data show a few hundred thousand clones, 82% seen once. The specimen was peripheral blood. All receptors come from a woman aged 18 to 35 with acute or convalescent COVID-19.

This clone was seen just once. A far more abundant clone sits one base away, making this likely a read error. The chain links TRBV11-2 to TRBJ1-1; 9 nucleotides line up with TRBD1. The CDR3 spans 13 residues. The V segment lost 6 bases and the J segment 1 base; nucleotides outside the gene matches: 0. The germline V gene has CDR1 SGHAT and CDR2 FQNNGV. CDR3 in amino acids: CASRGQGNTEAFF. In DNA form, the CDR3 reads TGTGCCAGCAGGGGACAGGGGAACACTGAAGCTTTCTTT.

Here the CDR3 DNA reads TGTGCCATCAGTCGGACTAGCCAGGGGGCAGATACGCAGTATTTT. Translating gives CAISRTSQGADTQYF. V and J are TRBV10-3 and TRBJ2-3, with a possible D match to TRBD2 (8 bases). This CDR3 contains 15 residues. Germline V gene sequence: CDR1 ENHRY, CDR2 SYGVKD. V lost 5 bases and J 4 bases, leaving 16 bases between the germline ends.